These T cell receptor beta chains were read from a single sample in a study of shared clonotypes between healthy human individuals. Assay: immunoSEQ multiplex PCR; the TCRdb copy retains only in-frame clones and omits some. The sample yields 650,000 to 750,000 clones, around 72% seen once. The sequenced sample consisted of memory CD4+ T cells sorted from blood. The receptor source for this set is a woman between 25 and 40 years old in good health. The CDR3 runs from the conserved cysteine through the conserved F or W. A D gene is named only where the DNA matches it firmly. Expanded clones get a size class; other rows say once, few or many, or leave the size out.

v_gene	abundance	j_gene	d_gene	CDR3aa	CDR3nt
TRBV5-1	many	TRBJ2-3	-	CASNRLSLRDTQYF	TGCGCCAGCAATAGACTATCACTCAGAGATACGCAGTATTTT
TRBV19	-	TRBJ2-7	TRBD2	CASSPLAGPTYEQYF	TGTGCCAGTAGTCCCCTAGCGGGGCCCACCTACGAGCAGTACTTC
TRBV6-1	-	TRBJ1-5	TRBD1	CASSEMWTGGRQPQHF	TGTGCCAGCAGTGAAATGTGGACAGGGGGCAGGCAGCCCCAGCATTTT
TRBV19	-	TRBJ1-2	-	CASSQADYGYTF	TGTGCCAGTAGTCAGGCGGATTATGGCTACACCTTC
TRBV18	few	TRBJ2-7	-	CASSPAAYEQYF	TGTGCCAGCTCACCAGCGGCCTACGAGCAGTACTTC
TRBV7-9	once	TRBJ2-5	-	CASSFRVGQETQYF	TGTGCCAGCAGCTTCAGGGTCGGCCAAGAGACCCAGTACTTC
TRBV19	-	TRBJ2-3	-	CASSIKGFRGDTQYF	TGTGCCAGTAGTATCAAGGGTTTCCGTGGAGATACGCAGTATTTT
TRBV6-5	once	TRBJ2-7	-	CASSYQGAYEQYF	TGTGCCAGCAGTTACCAGGGCGCCTACGAGCAGTACTTC
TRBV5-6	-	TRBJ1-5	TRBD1	CASSFWDRDDQPQHF	TGTGCCAGCAGCTTTTGGGACAGGGATGATCAGCCCCAGCATTTT
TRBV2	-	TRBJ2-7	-	CASRPRGVGFGASYEQYF	TGTGCCAGCAGGCCGCGCGGAGTTGGGTTCGGGGCGTCCTACGAGCAGTACTTC
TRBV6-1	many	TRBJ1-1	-	CASSEQSEGNTEAFF	TGTGCCAGCAGTGAACAGAGCGAGGGAAACACTGAAGCTTTCTTT
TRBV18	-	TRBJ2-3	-	CASSPGASTDTQYF	TGTGCCAGCTCACCCGGGGCGAGCACAGATACGCAGTATTTT
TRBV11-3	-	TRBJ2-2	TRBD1	CASSWGQDTGELFF	TGTGCCAGCAGCTGGGGACAGGACACCGGGGAGCTGTTTTTT
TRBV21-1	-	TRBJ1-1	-	CASSKNSTGEQNTEAFF	TGTGCCAGCAGCAAAAACTCTACAGGGGAACAGAACACTGAAGCTTTCTTT
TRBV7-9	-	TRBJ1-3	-	CASSLRGAGNTIYF	TGTGCCAGCAGCTTAAGGGGGGCTGGAAACACCATATATTTT
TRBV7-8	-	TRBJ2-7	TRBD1	CASSSRQGISAYEQYF	TGTGCCAGCAGCAGTAGACAGGGGATTAGCGCCTACGAGCAGTACTTC
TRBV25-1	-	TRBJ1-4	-	CASSGQFNEKLFF	TGTGCCAGCAGTGGACAGTTTAATGAAAAACTGTTTTTT
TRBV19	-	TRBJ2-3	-	CASKASGTDTQYF	TGTGCCAGTAAAGCTAGCGGCACAGATACGCAGTATTTT
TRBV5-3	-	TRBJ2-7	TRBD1	CARSPAGGIGEQYF	TGTGCCAGAAGCCCGGCAGGGGGTATCGGTGAGCAGTACTTC
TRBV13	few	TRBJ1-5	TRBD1	CASSRQGGNQPQHF	TGTGCCAGCAGCCGACAGGGAGGCAATCAGCCCCAGCATTTT
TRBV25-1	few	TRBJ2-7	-	CASSELGTDSYEQYF	TGTGCCAGCAGTGAATTAGGGACGGACTCCTACGAGCAGTACTTC
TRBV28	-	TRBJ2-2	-	CASSYAERVMTGELFF	TGTGCCAGCAGTTATGCGGAACGAGTGATGACCGGGGAGCTGTTTTTT
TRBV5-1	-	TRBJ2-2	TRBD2	CASRITSGRAYTGELFF	TGCGCCAGCAGGATAACTAGCGGGAGGGCCTACACCGGGGAGCTGTTTTTT
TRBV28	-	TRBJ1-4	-	CASSQMNEKLFF	TGTGCCAGCAGCCAAATGAATGAAAAACTGTTTTTT
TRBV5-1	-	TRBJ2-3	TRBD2	CASSLGLAETDTQYF	TGCGCCAGCAGCTTGGGCCTAGCGGAGACAGATACGCAGTATTTT
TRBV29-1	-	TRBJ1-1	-	CSVEEQGGTEAFF	TGCAGCGTTGAAGAACAGGGAGGTACTGAAGCTTTCTTT
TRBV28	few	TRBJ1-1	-	CASGPLHTEAFF	TGTGCCAGCGGTCCTCTGCACACTGAAGCTTTCTTT
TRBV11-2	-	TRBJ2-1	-	CASSLVQGRIYNEQFF	TGTGCCAGCAGCTTAGTCCAGGGCAGGATATACAATGAGCAGTTCTTC
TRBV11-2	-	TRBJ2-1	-	CASSWGGLRLNEQFF	TGTGCCAGCAGTTGGGGAGGACTCAGGCTCAATGAGCAGTTCTTC
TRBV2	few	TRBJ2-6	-	CASSATDPRSGANVLTF	TGTGCCAGCAGTGCAACTGATCCCCGCTCTGGGGCCAACGTCCTGACTTTC
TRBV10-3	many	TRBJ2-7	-	CAIASAYEQYF	TGTGCCATCGCTAGCGCGTACGAGCAGTACTTC
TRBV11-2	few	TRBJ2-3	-	CASSPMEGTDTQYF	TGTGCCAGCAGCCCCATGGAGGGCACAGATACGCAGTATTTT
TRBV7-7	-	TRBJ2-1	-	CASSRGPNSYNEQFF	TGTGCCAGCAGCCGGGGACCTAACTCCTACAATGAGCAGTTCTTC
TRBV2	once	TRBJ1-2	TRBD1	CASRTGQGGGYTF	TGTGCCAGCAGGACAGGTCAGGGGGGTGGCTACACCTTC
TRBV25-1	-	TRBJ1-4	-	CASSEFLVVGSTNEKLFF	TGTGCCAGCAGTGAATTTCTTGTGGTTGGGTCAACTAATGAAAAACTGTTTTTT
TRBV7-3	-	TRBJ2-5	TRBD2	CASSLTGFAGGVGETQYF	TGTGCCAGCAGCTTAACCGGGTTCGCGGGAGGGGTCGGGGAGACCCAGTACTTC